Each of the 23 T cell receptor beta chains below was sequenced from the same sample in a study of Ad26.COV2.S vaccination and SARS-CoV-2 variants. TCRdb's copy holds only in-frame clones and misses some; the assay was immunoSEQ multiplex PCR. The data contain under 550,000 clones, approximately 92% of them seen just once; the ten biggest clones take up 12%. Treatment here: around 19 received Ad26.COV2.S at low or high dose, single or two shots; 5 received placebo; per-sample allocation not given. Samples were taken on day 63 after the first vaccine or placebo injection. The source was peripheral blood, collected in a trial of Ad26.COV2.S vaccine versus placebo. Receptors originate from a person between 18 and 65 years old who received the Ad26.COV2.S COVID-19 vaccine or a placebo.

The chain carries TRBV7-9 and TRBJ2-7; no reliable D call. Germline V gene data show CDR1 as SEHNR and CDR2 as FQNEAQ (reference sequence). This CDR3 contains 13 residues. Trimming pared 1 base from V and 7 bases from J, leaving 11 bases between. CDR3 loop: CASSLGRYKEQYF. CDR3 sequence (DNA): TGTGCCAGCAGCTTAGGACGCTATAAGGAGCAGTACTTC.

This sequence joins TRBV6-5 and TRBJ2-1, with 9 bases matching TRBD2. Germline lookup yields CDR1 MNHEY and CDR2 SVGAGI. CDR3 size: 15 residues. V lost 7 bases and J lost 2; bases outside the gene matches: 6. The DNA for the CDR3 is TGTGCCAGCAAGACTAGCGGCCGAACCTACAATGAGCAGTTCTTC. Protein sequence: CASKTSGRTYNEQFF.

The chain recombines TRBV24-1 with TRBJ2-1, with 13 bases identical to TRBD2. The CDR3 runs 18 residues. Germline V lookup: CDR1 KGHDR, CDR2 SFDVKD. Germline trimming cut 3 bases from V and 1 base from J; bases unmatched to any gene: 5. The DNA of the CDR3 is TGTGCCACCAGTGATCCAGCACTAGCGGGAGGGTCCTACAATGAGCAGTTCTTC. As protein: CATSDPALAGGSYNEQFF.

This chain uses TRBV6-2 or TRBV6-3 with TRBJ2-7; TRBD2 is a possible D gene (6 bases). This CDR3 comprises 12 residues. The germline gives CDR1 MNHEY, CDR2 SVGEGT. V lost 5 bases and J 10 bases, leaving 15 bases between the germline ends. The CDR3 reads CASSRERVIQYF. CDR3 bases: TGTGCCAGCAGTCGGGAGCGGGTCATCCAGTACTTC.

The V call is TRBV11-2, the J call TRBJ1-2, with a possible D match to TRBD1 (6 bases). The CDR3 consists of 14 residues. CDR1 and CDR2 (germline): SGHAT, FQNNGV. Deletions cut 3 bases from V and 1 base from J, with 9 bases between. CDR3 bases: TGTGCCAGCAGCTTCTCACAGGGTAACTATGGCTACACCTTC. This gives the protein CASSFSQGNYGYTF. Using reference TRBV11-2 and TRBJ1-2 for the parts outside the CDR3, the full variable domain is EAGVAQSPRYKIIEKRQSVAFWCNPISGHATLYWYQQILGQGPKLLIQFQNNGVVDDSQLPKDRFSAERLKGVDSTLKIQPAKLEDSAVYLCASSFSQGNYGYTFGSGTRLTVV.

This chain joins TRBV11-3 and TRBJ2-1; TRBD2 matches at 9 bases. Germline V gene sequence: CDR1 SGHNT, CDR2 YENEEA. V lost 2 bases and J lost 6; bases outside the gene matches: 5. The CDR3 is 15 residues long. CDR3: CASSLNSGRSNEQFF. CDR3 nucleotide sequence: TGTGCCAGCAGCTTAAATAGCGGGAGAAGCAATGAGCAGTTCTTC.

CDR3 in DNA: TGTGCCAGCAGCGACTGGACGGCGAACTATGGCTACACCTTC. Translated: CASSDWTANYGYTF. The chain uses TRBV9 and TRBJ1-2; D unclear. The ends were cut back, 3 bases at V and 2 bases at J, with 11 bases in the middle. This CDR3 is 14 amino acids long. Germline-derived CDR1 and CDR2 are SGDLS and YYNGEE.

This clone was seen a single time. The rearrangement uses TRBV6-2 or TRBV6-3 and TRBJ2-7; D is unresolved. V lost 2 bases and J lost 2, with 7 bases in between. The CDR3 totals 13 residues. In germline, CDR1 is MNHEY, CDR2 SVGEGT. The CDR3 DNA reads TGTGCCAGCAGTTACGGCGACACCTACGAGCAGTACTTC. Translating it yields CASSYGDTYEQYF.

The CDR3, as DNA: TGTGCCAGCAGTTTAGGCGGGCGGGGTGGCTACACCTTC. Translating it yields CASSLGGRGGYTF. This sequence joins TRBV27 and TRBJ1-2, with no clear D. Germline V gene sequence: CDR1 MNHEY, CDR2 SMNVEV (reference sequence). This CDR3 contains 13 residues. Trimming cost V 2 bases and J 7 bases, with 11 bases left between them.

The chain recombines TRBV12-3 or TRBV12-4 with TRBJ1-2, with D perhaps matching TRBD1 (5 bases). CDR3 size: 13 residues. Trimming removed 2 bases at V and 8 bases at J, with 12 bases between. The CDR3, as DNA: TGTGCCAGCAGTTTACGGGCAGGGAGGGGCTACACCTTC. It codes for CASSLRAGRGYTF.

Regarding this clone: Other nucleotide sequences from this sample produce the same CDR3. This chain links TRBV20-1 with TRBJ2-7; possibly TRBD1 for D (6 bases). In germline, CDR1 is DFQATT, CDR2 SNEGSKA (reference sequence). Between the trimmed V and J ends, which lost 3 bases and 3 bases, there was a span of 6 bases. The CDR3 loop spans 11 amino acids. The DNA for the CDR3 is TGCAGTGCTAGGGACAGCTACGAGCAGTACTTC. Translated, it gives CSARDSYEQYF.

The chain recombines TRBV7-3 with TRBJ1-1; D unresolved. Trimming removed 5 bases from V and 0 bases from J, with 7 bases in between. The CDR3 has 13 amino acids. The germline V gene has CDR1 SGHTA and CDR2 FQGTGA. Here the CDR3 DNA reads TGTGCCAGCAGCCCCGGGATGAACACTGAAGCTTTCTTT. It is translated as CASSPGMNTEAFF.

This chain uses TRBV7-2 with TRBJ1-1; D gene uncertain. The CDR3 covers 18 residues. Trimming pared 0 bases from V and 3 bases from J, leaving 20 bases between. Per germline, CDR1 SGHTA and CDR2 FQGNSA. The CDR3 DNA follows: TGTGCCAGCAGCTTAGCTTTCCAGCCAAAAGGGCCCGACACTGAAGCTTTCTTT. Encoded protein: CASSLAFQPKGPDTEAFF. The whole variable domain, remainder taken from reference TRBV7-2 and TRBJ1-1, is GAGVSQSPSNKVTEKGKDVELRCDPISGHTALYWYRQSLGQGLEFLIYFQGNSAPDKSGLPSDRFSAERTGGSVSTLTIQRTQQEDSAVYLCASSLAFQPKGPDTEAFFGQGTRLTVV.

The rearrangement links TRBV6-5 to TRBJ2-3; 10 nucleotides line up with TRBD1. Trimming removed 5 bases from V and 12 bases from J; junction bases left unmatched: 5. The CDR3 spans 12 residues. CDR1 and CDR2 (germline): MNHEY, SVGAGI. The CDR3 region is CASSLGQGPQYF. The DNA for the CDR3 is TGTGCCAGCAGTCTGGGACAGGGGCCACAGTATTTT.

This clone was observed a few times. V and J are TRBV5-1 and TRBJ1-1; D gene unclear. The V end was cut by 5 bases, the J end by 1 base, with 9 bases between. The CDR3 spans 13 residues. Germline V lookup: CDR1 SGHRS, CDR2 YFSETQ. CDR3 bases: TGCGCCAGCAGTCAGGTATCGAACACTGAAGCTTTCTTT. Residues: CASSQVSNTEAFF.

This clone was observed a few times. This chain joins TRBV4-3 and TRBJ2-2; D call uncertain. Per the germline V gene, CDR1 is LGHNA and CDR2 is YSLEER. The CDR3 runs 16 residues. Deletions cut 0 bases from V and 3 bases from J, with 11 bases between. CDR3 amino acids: CASSQDKGGYTGELFF. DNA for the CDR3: TGCGCCAGCAGCCAAGATAAGGGCGGATACACCGGGGAGCTGTTTTTT.

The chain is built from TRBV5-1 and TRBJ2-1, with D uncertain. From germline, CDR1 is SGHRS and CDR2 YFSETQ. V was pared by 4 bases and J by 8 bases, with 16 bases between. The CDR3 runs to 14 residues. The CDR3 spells CASSPTPPRDEQFF. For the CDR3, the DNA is TGCGCCAGCAGCCCCACCCCACCCCGGGATGAGCAGTTCTTC.

The CDR3 DNA follows: TGTGCTAGTGGTTCCAACAGGGTCGGGACTGAAGCTTTCTTT. Translated: CASGSNRVGTEAFF. The rearrangement uses TRBV12-5 and TRBJ1-1; D possibly corresponds to TRBD1 (6 bases). CDR3 length: 14 residues. V gave up 4 bases and J gave up 5 bases, with 14 bases separating them. Germline CDR1 reads LGHNT; CDR2 reads FRNRAP. The entire variable domain, with the rest obtained from reference TRBV12-5 and TRBJ1-1, is as follows: DARVTQTPRHKVTEMGQEVTMRCQPILGHNTVFWYRQTMMQGLELLAYFRNRAPLDDSGMPKDRFSAEMPDATLATLKIQPSEPRDSAVYFCASGSNRVGTEAFFGQGTRLTVV.

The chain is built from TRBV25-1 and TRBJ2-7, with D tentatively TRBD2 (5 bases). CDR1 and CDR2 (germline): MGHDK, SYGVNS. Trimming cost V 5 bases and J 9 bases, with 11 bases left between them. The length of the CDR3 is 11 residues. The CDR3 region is CASSSREGQYF. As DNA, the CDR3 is TGTGCCAGCAGTTCCCGGGAAGGGCAGTACTTC.

In DNA form, the CDR3 reads TGTGCCAGCAGCCCCGCTAGGGACAGCGTCTTAACCTACGAGCAGTACTTC. Amino acid sequence: CASSPARDSVLTYEQYF. This chain joins TRBV3-1 (or the pseudogene TRBV3-2) and TRBJ2-7, with 7 bases that match TRBD1. The CDR3 spans 17 residues. The junction had 14 bases not matched to a gene; V was cut back by 4 bases and J by 2 bases. Germline CDR1 and CDR2: LGHDT and YNNKEL (reference sequence).

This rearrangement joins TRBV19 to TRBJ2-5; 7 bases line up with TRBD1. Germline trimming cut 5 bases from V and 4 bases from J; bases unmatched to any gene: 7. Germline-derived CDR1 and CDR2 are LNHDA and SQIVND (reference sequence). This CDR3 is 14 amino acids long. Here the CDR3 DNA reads TGTGCCAGTAGTCCCCTCCCAGGGGGAGAGACCCAGTACTTC. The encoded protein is CASSPLPGGETQYF.

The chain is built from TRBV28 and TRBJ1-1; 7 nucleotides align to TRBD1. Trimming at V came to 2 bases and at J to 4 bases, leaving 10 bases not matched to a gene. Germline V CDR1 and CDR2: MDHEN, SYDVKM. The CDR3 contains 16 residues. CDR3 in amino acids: CASSLAGQMRSTEAFF. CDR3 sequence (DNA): TGTGCCAGCAGTTTAGCGGGACAGATGAGGAGCACTGAAGCTTTCTTT. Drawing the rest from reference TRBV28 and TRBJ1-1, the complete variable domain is DVKVTQSSRYLVKRTGEKVFLECVQDMDHENMFWYRQDPGLGLRLIYFSYDVKMKEKGDIPEGYSVSREKKERFSLILESASTNQTSMYLCASSLAGQMRSTEAFFGQGTRLTVV.

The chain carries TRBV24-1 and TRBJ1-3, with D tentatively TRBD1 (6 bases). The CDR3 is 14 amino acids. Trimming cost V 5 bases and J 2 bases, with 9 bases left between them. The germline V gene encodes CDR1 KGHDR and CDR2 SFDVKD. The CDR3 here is CATSGGGPGNTIYF. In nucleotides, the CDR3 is TGTGCCACCAGTGGCGGGGGGCCTGGAAACACCATATATTTT.